This T cell receptor beta chain was sequenced for a study of blood T cell repertoires in COVID-19 (dated by TCRdb to 2019 to 2021). As for the study more broadly: Samples covering the acute and convalescent phases of COVID-19 were provided by collaborators in the United States, Italy and Spain. The repertoires were released in a freely available public database meant as a resource for research on the immune response to SARS-CoV-2. HLA class I and class II types, where available, came from metadata supplied by the sample provider rather than from assay-based typing. The samples were drawn from two sources: the first 160 participants of the ongoing ImmuneRACE study, and 1,200 or so subjects contributed by 6 global collaborators. The dataset comprised deeply sampled blood TCRbeta repertoires from subjects exposed to, actively infected with, or recovered from COVID-19. The prospective study material was composed of cDNA or gDNA derived from T cells, B-cell-depleted T cells, or PBMCs. Nearly every sample came with metadata listing a de-identified subject ID, COVID-19 status, age in years and sex.

This clone was observed a handful of times. Its antigen specificity is not known. Within one base of it there is no much larger clone, and no base qualities were kept. The immunoSEQ Assay, a bias-controlled multiplex PCR, was used to amplify TCRbeta CDR3 regions from genomic DNA. Per the authors' processing: Within the assay, amplification of reference gene primers was used to estimate how many nucleated cells each sample contained. To quantify the absolute abundance of each unique TCRbeta CDR3 rearrangement, sequence reads were collapsed and filtered. Productive Simpson clonality was computed per sample as the square root of Simpson's diversity index over productive rearrangements. The immuneACCESS repertoire file appears here via TCRdb, limited to in-frame rearrangements. These files lack a portion of the clones; in checked studies, under half of the deficit traces to unresolved V genes, and the cause of the others is not known. V, J and clone size derive from that table, while D and trimming were established from the DNA sequence. This sample has 200,000 to 250,000 clones in its table, and 85% to 90% of those were observed once. The top ten constitute 5.9% of the sample.

Collaborating institutions collected whole blood in K2EDTA tubes following their own protocols. For TCRbeta analysis, collaborators shipped samples as frozen whole blood, isolated PBMCs, or DNA extracted from either of those sample types. V and J lose 4 bases and 5 bases, and a span of 12 bases separates them. The CDR3 has 14 amino acids, counting the end cysteine and phenylalanine. Just CDR3 DNA is preserved here, 42 bases in frame from base 1. Via the germline V gene, CDR1 is SGHRS and CDR2 YFSETQ. Overall results and qualifications from the work: The quantity of clinical and demographic metadata differed by source and by participant and was supplied without curation.

The TCR comes from a man older than 75 with acute or convalescent COVID-19. In this chain, TRBV5-1 is recombined with TRBJ2-2, with a tentative D gene TRBD2 over 5 matching bases. Sequenced input: peripheral blood. CDR3 reads: CASSPTSRTGELFF. The base sequence is TGCGCCAGCAGCCCCACTAGTCGGACCGGGGAGCTGTTTTTT. The CDR3 plus the reference TRBV5-1 and TRBJ2-2 genes for the other parts give the full variable domain: KAGVTQTPRYLIKTRGQQVTLSCSPISGHRSVSWYQQTPGQGLQFLFEYFSETQRNKGNFPGRFSGRQFSNSRSEMNVSTLELGDSALYLCASSPTSRTGELFFGEGSRLTVL.